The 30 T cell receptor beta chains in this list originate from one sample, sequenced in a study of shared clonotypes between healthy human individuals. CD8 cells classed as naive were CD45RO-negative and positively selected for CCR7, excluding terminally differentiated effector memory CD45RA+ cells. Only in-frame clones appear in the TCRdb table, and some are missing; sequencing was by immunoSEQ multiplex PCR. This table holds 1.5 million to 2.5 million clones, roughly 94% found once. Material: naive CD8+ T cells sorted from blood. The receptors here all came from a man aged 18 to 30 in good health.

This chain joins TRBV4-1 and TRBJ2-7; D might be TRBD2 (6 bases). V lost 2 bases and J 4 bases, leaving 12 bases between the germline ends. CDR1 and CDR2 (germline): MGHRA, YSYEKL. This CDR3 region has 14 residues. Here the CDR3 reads CASSQRGIGYEQYF. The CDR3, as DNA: TGCGCCAGCAGCCAACGGGGGATTGGATACGAGCAGTACTTC.

The DNA for the CDR3 is TGTGCCAGTAGTATTAGAGCTAACTATGGCTACACCTTC. Amino acids: CASSIRANYGYTF. The gene calls are TRBV19 and TRBJ1-2; no clear D gene. V was pared by 3 bases and J by 0 bases, with 5 bases between. Germline lookup yields CDR1 LNHDA and CDR2 SQIVND (reference sequence). This CDR3 is built from 13 residues.

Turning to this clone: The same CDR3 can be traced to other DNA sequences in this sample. DNA of the CDR3: TGTGCCAGCAGCTTAGAAGGGAGGGAGACCCAGTACTTC. Translation gives CASSLEGRETQYF. V gene TRBV13 combines with J gene TRBJ2-5; tentative D call: TRBD2 (6 bases). The CDR3 runs to 13 residues. V was pared by 1 base and J by 5 bases, with 8 bases between. Germline assignment: CDR1 PRHDT and CDR2 FYEKMQ (reference sequence).

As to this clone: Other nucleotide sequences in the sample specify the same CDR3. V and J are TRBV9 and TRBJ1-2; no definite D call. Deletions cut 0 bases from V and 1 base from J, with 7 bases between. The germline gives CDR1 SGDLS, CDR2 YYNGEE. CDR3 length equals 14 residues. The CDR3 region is CASSVGGSNYGYTF. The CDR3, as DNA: TGTGCCAGCAGCGTAGGAGGCAGTAACTATGGCTACACCTTC.

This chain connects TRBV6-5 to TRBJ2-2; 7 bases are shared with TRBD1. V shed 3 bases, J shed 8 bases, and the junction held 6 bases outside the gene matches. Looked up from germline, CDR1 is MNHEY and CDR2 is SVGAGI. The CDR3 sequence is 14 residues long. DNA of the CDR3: TGTGCCAGCAGTTATTTTACGGGACAGGGGGAGCTGTTTTTT. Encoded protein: CASSYFTGQGELFF.

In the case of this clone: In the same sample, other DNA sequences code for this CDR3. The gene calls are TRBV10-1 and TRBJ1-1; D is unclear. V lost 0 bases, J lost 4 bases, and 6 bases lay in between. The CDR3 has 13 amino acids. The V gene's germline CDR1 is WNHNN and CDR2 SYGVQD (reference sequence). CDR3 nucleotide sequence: TGCGCCAGCAGTGAGTCGACTGGCACTGAAGCTTTCTTT. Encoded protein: CASSESTGTEAFF.

The CDR3 loop reads CASSLSQGLPSYEQYF. CDR3 in DNA: TGTGCCAGCAGCTTATCACAGGGTCTACCCTCCTACGAGCAGTACTTC. This rearrangement joins TRBV7-9 to TRBJ2-7; tentatively, D is TRBD1 (6 bases). Trimming took 2 bases from V and 0 from J, leaving 14 bases between them. CDR3 size: 16 residues. Germline V lookup: CDR1 SEHNR, CDR2 FQNEAQ (reference sequence).

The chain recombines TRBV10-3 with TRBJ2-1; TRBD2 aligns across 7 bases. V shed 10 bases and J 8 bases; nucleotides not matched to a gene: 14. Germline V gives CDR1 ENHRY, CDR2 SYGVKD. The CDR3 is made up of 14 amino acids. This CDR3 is CATRPREGFDEQFF. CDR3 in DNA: TGTGCCACACGACCAAGGGAGGGTTTCGATGAGCAGTTCTTC.

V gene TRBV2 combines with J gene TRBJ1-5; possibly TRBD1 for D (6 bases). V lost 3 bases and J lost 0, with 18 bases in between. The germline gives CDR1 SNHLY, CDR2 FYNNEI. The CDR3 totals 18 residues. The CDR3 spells CASSDGPGVGYSNQPQHF. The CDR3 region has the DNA TGTGCCAGCAGTGATGGGCCAGGGGTGGGATATAGCAATCAGCCCCAGCATTTT.

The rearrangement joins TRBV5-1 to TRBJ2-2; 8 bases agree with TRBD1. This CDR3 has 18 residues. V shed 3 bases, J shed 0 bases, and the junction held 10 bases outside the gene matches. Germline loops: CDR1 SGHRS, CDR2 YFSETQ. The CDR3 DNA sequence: TGCGCCAGCAGCTGGACGACAGGGGTCGGGGCGAACACCGGGGAGCTGTTTTTT. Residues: CASSWTTGVGANTGELFF. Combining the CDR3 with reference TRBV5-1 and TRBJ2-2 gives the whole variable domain KAGVTQTPRYLIKTRGQQVTLSCSPISGHRSVSWYQQTPGQGLQFLFEYFSETQRNKGNFPGRFSGRQFSNSRSEMNVSTLELGDSALYLCASSWTTGVGANTGELFFGEGSRLTVL.

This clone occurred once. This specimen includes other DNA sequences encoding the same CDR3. CDR3 coding DNA: TGTGCCAGTAGTGGCGACAGGGCCTACGAGCAGTACTTC. Translation: CASSGDRAYEQYF. V usage is TRBV19 and J usage is TRBJ2-7; 7 bases map to TRBD1. Germline values: CDR1 LNHDA, CDR2 SQIVND (reference sequence). CDR3 size: 13 residues. Trimming at V came to 5 bases and at J to 2 bases, leaving 3 bases not matched to a gene.

The CDR3 DNA is TGTGCCAGCAGCCCCAGGCAGATCCACTCCTACGAGCAGTACTTC. This codes for CASSPRQIHSYEQYF. J is TRBJ2-5 and V is TRBV7-9; D not certain. The assigned J gene may be wrong: the sequence end matches TRBJ2-7 better. The germline gives CDR1 SEHNR, CDR2 FQNEAQ (reference sequence). The CDR3 has 15 residues.

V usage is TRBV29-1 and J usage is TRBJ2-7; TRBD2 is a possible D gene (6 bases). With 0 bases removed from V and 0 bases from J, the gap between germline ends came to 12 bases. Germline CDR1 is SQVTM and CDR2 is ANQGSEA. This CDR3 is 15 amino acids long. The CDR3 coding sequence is TGCAGCGTTGAAGATCCGGAGGGGAGCTCCTACGAGCAGTACTTC. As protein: CSVEDPEGSSYEQYF.

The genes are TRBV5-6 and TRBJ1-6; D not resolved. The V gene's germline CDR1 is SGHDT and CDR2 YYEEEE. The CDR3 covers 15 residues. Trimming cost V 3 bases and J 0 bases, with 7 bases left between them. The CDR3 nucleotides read TGTGCCAGCAGCTCCCGGGACTCCTATAATTCACCCCTCCACTTT. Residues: CASSSRDSYNSPLHF.

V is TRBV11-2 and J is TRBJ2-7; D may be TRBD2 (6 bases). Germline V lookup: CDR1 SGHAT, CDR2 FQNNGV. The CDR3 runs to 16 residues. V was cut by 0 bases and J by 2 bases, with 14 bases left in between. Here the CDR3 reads CASSLEWRGLPYEQYF. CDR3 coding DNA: TGTGCCAGCAGCTTAGAATGGCGGGGCCTTCCCTACGAGCAGTACTTC.

CDR3 nucleotides: TGTGCCATCAGTGGGTTCCGATGGAGGACTGGGGCCAACGTCCTGACTTTC. This sequence encodes CAISGFRWRTGANVLTF. The chain recombines TRBV10-3 with TRBJ2-6; tentative D call: TRBD2 (5 bases). From germline, CDR1 is ENHRY and CDR2 SYGVKD. With 4 bases removed from V and 2 bases from J, the gap between germline ends came to 15 bases. This CDR3 region has 17 residues.

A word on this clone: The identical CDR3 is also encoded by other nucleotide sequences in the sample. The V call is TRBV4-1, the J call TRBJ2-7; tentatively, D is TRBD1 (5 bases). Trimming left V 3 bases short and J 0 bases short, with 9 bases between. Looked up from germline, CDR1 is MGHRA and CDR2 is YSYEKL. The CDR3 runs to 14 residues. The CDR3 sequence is CASSHQGTSYEQYF. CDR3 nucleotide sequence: TGCGCCAGCAGCCACCAGGGTACCTCCTACGAGCAGTACTTC.

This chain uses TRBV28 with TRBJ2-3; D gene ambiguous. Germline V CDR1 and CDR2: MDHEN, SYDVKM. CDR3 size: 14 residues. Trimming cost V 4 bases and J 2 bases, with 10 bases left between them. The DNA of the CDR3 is TGTGCCAGCAGTTACACGACACTCACAGATACGCAGTATTTT. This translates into CASSYTTLTDTQYF.

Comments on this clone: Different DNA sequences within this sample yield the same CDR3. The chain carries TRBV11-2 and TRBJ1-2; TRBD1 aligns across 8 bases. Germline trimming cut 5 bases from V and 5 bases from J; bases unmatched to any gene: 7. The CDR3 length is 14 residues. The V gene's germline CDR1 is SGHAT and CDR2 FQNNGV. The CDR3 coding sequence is TGTGCCAGCAGCCTTGGACAGGGCGGGTATGGCTACACCTTC. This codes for CASSLGQGGYGYTF.

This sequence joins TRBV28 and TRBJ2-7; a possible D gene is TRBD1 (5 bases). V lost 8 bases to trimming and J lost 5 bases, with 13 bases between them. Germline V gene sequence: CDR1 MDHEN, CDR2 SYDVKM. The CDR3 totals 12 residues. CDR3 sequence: CASGAGFHEQYF. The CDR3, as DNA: TGTGCCAGCGGCGCAGGGTTCCACGAGCAGTACTTC.

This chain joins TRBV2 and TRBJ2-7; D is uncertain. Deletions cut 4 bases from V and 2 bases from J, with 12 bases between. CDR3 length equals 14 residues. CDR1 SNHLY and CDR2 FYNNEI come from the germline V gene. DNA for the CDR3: TGTGCCAGCAGTGGAAGCGCTCTGCCCTACGAGCAGTACTTC. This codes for CASSGSALPYEQYF.

Written as DNA, the CDR3 is TGTGCCAGCAGACCGGACAGTCAAGAGACCCAGTACTTC. Translating gives CASRPDSQETQYF. The chain uses TRBV7-8 and TRBJ2-5; a weak D match, TRBD1 (6 bases). Germline CDR1 SGHVS, CDR2 FQNEAQ. This CDR3 contains 13 residues. Between the trimmed V and J ends, which lost 6 bases and 2 bases, there was a span of 10 bases.

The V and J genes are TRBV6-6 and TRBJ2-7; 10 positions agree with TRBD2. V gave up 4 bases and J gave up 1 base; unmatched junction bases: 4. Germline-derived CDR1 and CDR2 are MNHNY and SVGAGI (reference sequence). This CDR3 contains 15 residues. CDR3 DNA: TGTGCCAGCAGTTTCCTAGCGGGAGTATCCTACGAGCAGTACTTC. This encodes CASSFLAGVSYEQYF.

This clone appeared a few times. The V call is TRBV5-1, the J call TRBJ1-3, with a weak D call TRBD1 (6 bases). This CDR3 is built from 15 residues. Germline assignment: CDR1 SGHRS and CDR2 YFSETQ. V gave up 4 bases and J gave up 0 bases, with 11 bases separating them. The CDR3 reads CASSLNRDSGNTIYF. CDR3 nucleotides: TGCGCCAGCAGCCTCAACAGGGACTCTGGAAACACCATATATTTT.

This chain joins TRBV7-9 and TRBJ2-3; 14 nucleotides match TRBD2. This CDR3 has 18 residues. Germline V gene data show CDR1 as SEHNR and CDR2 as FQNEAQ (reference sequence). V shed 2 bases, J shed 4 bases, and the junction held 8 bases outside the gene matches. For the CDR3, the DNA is TGTGCCAGCAGCTTAACTCCGACTAGCGGGAGGGCCTCAGATACGCAGTATTTT. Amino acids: CASSLTPTSGRASDTQYF.

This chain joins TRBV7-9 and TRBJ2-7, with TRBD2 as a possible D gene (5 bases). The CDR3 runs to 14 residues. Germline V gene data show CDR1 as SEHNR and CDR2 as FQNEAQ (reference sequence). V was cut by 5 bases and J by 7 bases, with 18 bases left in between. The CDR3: CASSTEAGLGEQYF. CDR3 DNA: TGTGCCAGCAGCACCGAGGCGGGCTTGGGAGAGCAGTACTTC.

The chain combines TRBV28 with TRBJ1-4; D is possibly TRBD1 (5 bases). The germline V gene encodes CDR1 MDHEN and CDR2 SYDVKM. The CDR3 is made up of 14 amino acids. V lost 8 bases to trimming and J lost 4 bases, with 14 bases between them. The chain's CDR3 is CASGTTVNNEKLFF. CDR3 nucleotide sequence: TGTGCCAGCGGGACCACAGTGAATAATGAAAAACTGTTTTTT.

CDR3: CASSSKQAYEQYF. The DNA of the CDR3 is TGTGCCAGCAGTTCCAAGCAGGCCTACGAGCAGTACTTC. The chain is built from TRBV6-5 and TRBJ2-7; D remains ambiguous. Between the trimmed V and J ends, which lost 4 bases and 2 bases, there was a span of 9 bases. The CDR3 extends over 13 amino acids. CDR1 MNHEY and CDR2 SVGAGI come from the germline V gene.

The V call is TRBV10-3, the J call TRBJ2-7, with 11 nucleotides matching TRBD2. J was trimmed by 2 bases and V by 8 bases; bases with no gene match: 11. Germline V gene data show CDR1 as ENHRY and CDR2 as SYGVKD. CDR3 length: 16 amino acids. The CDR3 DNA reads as TGTGCCATCGGAACTAGCGGGGGCACGAAACCCTACGAGCAGTACTTC. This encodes CAIGTSGGTKPYEQYF.

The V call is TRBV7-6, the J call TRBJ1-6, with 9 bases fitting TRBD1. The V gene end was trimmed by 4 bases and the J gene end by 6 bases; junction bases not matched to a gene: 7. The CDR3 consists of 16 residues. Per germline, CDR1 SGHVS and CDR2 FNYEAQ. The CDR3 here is CASSSPGTGSNSPLHF. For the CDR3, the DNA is TGTGCCAGCAGCTCCCCCGGGACAGGGTCTAATTCACCCCTCCACTTT.